This T cell receptor beta chain was obtained from a study of shared clonotypes between healthy human individuals. Study summary: Each donor's CD4 naive and CD4 memory cells filled three plates apiece, CD8 naive two, and CD8 memory one. Notes on the study in general: Memory subsets generally showed lower estimated richness than naive subsets.

The count of this clone is one. Antigen specificity is unknown. Libraries were prepared by immunoSEQ multiplex PCR; TCRdb keeps only in-frame clonotypes and omits some of them. The data contain roughly 700,000 clones, less than 95% of them singletons. This CDR3 has 18 amino acids. CDR1 and CDR2 from the germline V gene are MNHEY and SMNVEV (reference sequence). V shed 7 bases, J shed 2 bases, and the junction held 14 bases outside the gene matches. The TCR was taken from a man between 18 and 35 years old in good health. Some clones in this sample may be carry-over from other donors' samples. The V call is TRBV27, the J call TRBJ2-1, with 10 bases identical to TRBD2. The specimen was memory CD8+ T cells from PBMCs. This sample's subset: CD45RO+ cells pooled with CCR7-negative TemRA cells. The CDR3: CASNPRLAGANTYNEQFF. The CDR3, as DNA: TGTGCCAGCAACCCTCGGCTAGCGGGAGCCAATACCTACAATGAGCAGTTCTTC.